This TCR beta chain was sequenced for a study of cytomegalovirus exposure and HLA in healthy donors. General study points: In a later analysis, DRB1 alleles had the most associated TCRs; HLA-C alleles the fewest.

This clone was seen a single time. Antigen specificity is unknown. Primers for the PCR totalled 60 Vbeta and 13 Jbeta. Method: immunoSEQ multiplex PCR; TCRdb's copy keeps in-frame clones and lacks some. The table includes under 150,000 clones, 65% to 85% detected once. The CDR3 consists of 16 residues. The germline V and J ends were trimmed by 1 base and 1 base, with 11 bases remaining between them. CDR1 is LNHDA, CDR2 SQIVND, per germline (reference sequence). The rearrangement links TRBV19 to TRBJ1-5; maybe TRBD1 (5 bases). The TCR sequence derives from a male donor in good health and CMV-seronegative. The sample taken for sequencing was PBMCs. The DNA of the CDR3 is TGTGCCAGTAGTATAGGTTCCCGGGGGAGCAATCAGCCCCAGCATTTT. Its translation: CASSIGSRGSNQPQHF.